This TCR beta chain emerged from a study of vaccination effects on CD4 cells after COVID-19. CDR3 length: 13 residues. CDR1 is MNHEY, CDR2 SVGAGI, per germline. V lost 6 bases, J lost 1 base, and 6 bases lay in between. As concerns this clone: Its matching antigen is unknown.

The table came from immunoSEQ multiplex PCR; TCRdb's copy has only in-frame clones and leaves some out. Counted here are tens of thousands of clones, around 74% occurring once; the ten biggest clones make up over 2%. Isolation of CD4+ T cells took place after about nine days of culture. Two doses of either BNT162b2 or mRNA-1273 were given to each participant. V is TRBV6-5 and J is TRBJ2-2; D is perhaps TRBD2 (5 bases). This TCR was sampled from a human donor who received a COVID-19 vaccine. The specimen was CD4+ T cells from PBMCs cultured without peptide, collected after COVID-19 vaccination. CDR3 DNA: TGTGCCAGCAGGGCGGGGAACACCGGGGAGCTGTTTTTT. Protein product: CASRAGNTGELFF.